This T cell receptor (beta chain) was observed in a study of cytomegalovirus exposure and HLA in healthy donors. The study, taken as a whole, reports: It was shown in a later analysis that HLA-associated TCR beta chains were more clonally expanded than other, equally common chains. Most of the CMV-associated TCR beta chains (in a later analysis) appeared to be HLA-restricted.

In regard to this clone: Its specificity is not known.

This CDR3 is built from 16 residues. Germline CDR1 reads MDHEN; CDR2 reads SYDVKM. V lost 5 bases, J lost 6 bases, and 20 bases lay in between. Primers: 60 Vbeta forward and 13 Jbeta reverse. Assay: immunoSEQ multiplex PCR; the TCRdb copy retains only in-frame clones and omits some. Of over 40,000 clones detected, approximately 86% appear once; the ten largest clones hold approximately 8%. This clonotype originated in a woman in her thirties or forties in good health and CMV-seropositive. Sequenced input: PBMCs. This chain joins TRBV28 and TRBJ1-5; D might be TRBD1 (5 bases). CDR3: CASSREGRITGQPQHF. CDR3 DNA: TGTGCCAGCAGTCGGGAGGGGAGAATTACTGGTCAGCCCCAGCATTTT.